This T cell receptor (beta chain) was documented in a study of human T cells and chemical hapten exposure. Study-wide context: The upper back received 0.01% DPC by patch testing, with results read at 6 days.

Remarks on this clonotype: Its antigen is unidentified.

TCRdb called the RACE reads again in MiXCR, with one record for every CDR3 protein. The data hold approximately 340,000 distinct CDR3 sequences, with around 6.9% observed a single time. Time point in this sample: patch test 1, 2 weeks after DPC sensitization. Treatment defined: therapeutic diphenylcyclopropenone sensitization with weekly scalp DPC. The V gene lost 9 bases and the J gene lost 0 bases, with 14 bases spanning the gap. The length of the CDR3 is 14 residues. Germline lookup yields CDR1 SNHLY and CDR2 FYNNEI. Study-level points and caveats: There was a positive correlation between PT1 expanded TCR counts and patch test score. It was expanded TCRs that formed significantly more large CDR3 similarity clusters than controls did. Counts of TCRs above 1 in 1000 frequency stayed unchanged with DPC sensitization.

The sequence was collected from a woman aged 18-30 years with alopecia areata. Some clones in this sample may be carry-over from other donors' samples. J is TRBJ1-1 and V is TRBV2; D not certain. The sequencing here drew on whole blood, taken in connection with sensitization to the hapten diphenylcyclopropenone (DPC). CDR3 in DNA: TGTGCCAGTCATCGGCGGGTCTTGAACACTGAAGCTTTCTTT. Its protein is CASHRRVLNTEAFF.